The 29 T cell receptor beta chains reported below all come from one sample, sequenced in a study of shared clonotypes between healthy human individuals. Sequencing used immunoSEQ multiplex PCR; TCRdb keeps in-frame clones, though not all of them. Here the sample spans about 520,000 clones, 81% being singletons. The sample comprised PBMCs. The source of these receptors is a woman in her thirties or forties in good health. Some clones in this sample may be carry-over from other donors' samples.

Comments on this clone: Being one base from a much bigger clone, this may be a read error. The rearrangement joins TRBV5-8 to TRBJ2-3; D might be TRBD2 (5 bases). The CDR3 loop spans 15 amino acids. The ends were cut back, 3 bases at V and 7 bases at J, with 18 bases in the middle. Germline-derived CDR1 and CDR2 are SGHTS and YDEGEE. Here the CDR3 reads CASSSEGRSTYTQYF. CDR3 nucleotide sequence: TGTGCCAGCAGCTCCGAGGGCCGTTCGACATATACGCAGTATTTT.

The rearrangement uses TRBV4-1 and TRBJ2-7; D call uncertain. V was shortened by 4 bases and J by 7 bases, with 11 bases between the two germline ends. Germline V lookup: CDR1 MGHRA, CDR2 YSYEKL. The CDR3 loop spans 12 amino acids. CDR3 in amino acids: CASSPPAGEQYF. The CDR3, as DNA: TGCGCCAGCAGCCCCCCGGCAGGTGAGCAGTACTTC.

The chain couples TRBV27 to TRBJ2-5; D is ambiguous. This CDR3 spans 13 amino acids. Between the trimmed V and J ends, which lost 1 base and 5 bases, there was a span of 8 bases. Germline-derived CDR1 and CDR2 are MNHEY and SMNVEV (reference sequence). CDR3 sequence: CASSLWVGETQYF. The CDR3 coding sequence is TGTGCCAGCAGTTTATGGGTGGGGGAGACCCAGTACTTC.

Remarks on this clone: Since a far larger clone is one base different, this is likely a read error. Other nucleotide sequences in the sample specify the same CDR3. CDR3 protein: CASSPDRGETNEKLFF. In nucleotides, the CDR3 is TGTGCCAGCAGCCCCGACAGGGGCGAGACTAATGAAAAACTATTTTTT. The rearrangement links TRBV27 to TRBJ1-4; 8 bases are a match to TRBD1. CDR3 length: 16 residues. Germline CDR1 and CDR2: MNHEY and SMNVEV (reference sequence).

This chain joins TRBV7-3 and TRBJ2-5, with a possible D match to TRBD2 (6 bases). The CDR3 sequence is 21 residues long. CDR1 SGHTA and CDR2 FQGTGA come from the germline V gene. V lost 0 bases and J 3 bases, leaving 29 bases between the germline ends. The CDR3 loop is CASSLTWLALKVVHAEETQYF. DNA for the CDR3: TGTGCCAGCAGCTTAACTTGGCTAGCGCTCAAGGTAGTCCATGCGGAAGAGACCCAGTACTTC. Combining the CDR3 with reference TRBV7-3 and TRBJ2-5 gives the whole variable domain GAGVSQTPSNKVTEKGKYVELRCDPISGHTALYWYRQSLGQGPEFLIYFQGTGAADDSGLPNDRFFAVRPEGSVSTLKIQRTERGDSAVYLCASSLTWLALKVVHAEETQYFGPGTRLLVL.

J is TRBJ1-2 and V is TRBV29-1; 9 bases agree with TRBD1. This CDR3 is built from 13 residues. The trim removed 7 bases at V and 4 bases at J, leaving 7 bases unmatched. Germline V gives CDR1 SQVTM, CDR2 ANQGSEA. The DNA for the CDR3 is TGCAGCGCCGTAGGGACAGGGAGCTATGGCTACACCTTC. It encodes CSAVGTGSYGYTF.

The rearrangement uses TRBV18 and TRBJ2-1; D remains ambiguous. Germline V gene data show CDR1 as KGHSH and CDR2 as LQKENI. V was cut by 1 base and J by 1 base, with 11 bases left in between. CDR3 size: 16 residues. The CDR3 is CASSPRTSASYNEQFF. Written as DNA, the CDR3 is TGTGCCAGCTCACCACGCACGAGCGCGTCCTACAATGAGCAGTTCTTC.

Comment on this clone: This may come from a read error, since a much larger clone is one base off. CDR3 amino acids: CATATKGRVYNEQFF. CDR3 DNA: TGTGCCACCGCGACAAAGGGCCGGGTCTACAATGAGCAGTTCTTC. The chain couples TRBV19 to TRBJ2-1; no firm D call. The V gene's germline CDR1 is LNHDA and CDR2 SQIVND (reference sequence). V dropped 10 bases and J dropped 3 bases, with 19 bases sitting between them. The CDR3 spans 15 residues.

In regard to this clone: This likely stems from a read error, as it lies one base from a far larger clone. This specimen includes other DNA sequences encoding the same CDR3. Here the CDR3 DNA reads TGTGCCAGCAGCTCCTTAGGGGGGCAAGAGACCCAGTACTTC. This codes for CASSSLGGQETQYF. The chain is built from TRBV11-2 and TRBJ2-5; possibly TRBD1 or TRBD2 for D (6 bases each). Germline lookup yields CDR1 SGHAT and CDR2 FQNNGV. With 4 bases removed from V and 2 bases from J, the gap between germline ends came to 11 bases. The CDR3 consists of 14 residues.

Notes on this clone: Other DNA sequences in this sample translate to the same CDR3. V usage is TRBV28 and J usage is TRBJ1-2; 10 bases agree with TRBD1. J was trimmed by 4 bases and V by 5 bases; bases with no gene match: 4. CDR1 and CDR2 (germline): MDHEN, SYDVKM. The CDR3 consists of 14 residues. Written as DNA, the CDR3 is TGTGCCAGCAGTCTCGGGACAGGGGTCTATGGCTACACCTTC. It specifies CASSLGTGVYGYTF.

This clone was seen only a few times. The chain has TRBV5-1 and TRBJ2-7, with D maybe TRBD1 (6 bases). The V gene's germline CDR1 is SGHRS and CDR2 YFSETQ. The ends were cut back, 2 bases at V and 2 bases at J, with 14 bases in the middle. This CDR3 is built from 15 residues. CDR3 sequence reads: CASSFRDRSPYEQYF. The CDR3 nucleotides read TGCGCCAGCAGCTTCCGCGACAGGTCGCCCTACGAGCAGTACTTC.

The chain combines TRBV14 with TRBJ2-1; 10 nucleotides line up with TRBD2. The germline gives CDR1 SGHDN, CDR2 FVKESK. The CDR3 has 16 residues. V gave up 4 bases and J gave up 4 bases; unmatched junction bases: 7. The CDR3: CASSLVAGGQYNEQFF. The CDR3 region has the DNA TGTGCCAGCAGCCTAGTAGCGGGAGGACAATACAATGAGCAGTTCTTC.

The chain combines TRBV7-3 with TRBJ2-1; D might be TRBD2 (6 bases). Trimming removed 0 bases from V and 0 bases from J, with 12 bases in between. This CDR3 spans 17 amino acids. CDR1 and CDR2 from the germline V gene are SGHTA and FQGTGA. The CDR3 region is CASSLTSAGPSYNEQFF. The CDR3 DNA follows: TGTGCCAGCAGCTTAACTTCAGCGGGCCCCTCCTACAATGAGCAGTTCTTC.

This clone appeared a few times. Other nucleotide sequences in the sample specify the same CDR3. This chain connects TRBV19 to TRBJ2-7, with TRBD2 identical over 11 bases. The V segment lost 4 bases and the J segment 6 bases; nucleotides outside the gene matches: 5. CDR1 and CDR2 (germline): LNHDA, SQIVND (reference sequence). The CDR3 consists of 14 residues. CDR3 in DNA: TGTGCCAGTAGTACGCCGGGACTAGCGGCCGAGCAGTACTTC. Amino acid sequence: CASSTPGLAAEQYF.

The CDR3 DNA is TGCGCCAGCTCCGGCGGGGGGACAGAGGGCTTTGGCTACACCTTC. It encodes CASSGGGTEGFGYTF. This chain links TRBV5-1 with TRBJ1-2; 7 bases map to TRBD1. The CDR3 spans 15 residues. J lost 7 bases, V lost 7 bases, and 16 bases had no gene match. From germline, CDR1 is SGHRS and CDR2 YFSETQ. The variable domain in full, completed from reference TRBV5-1 and TRBJ1-2, reads KAGVTQTPRYLIKTRGQQVTLSCSPISGHRSVSWYQQTPGQGLQFLFEYFSETQRNKGNFPGRFSGRQFSNSRSEMNVSTLELGDSALYLCASSGGGTEGFGYTFGSGTRLTVV.

In this sample, this clone turned up many times. Other DNA sequences within the sample encode an identical CDR3. CDR3 amino acids: CASSYDRETEAFF. The CDR3 DNA follows: TGTGCCAGCAGCTACGACAGGGAAACTGAAGCTTTCTTT. The chain carries TRBV7-3 and TRBJ1-1, with 7 bases aligning to TRBD1. Germline V lookup: CDR1 SGHTA, CDR2 FQGTGA. CDR3 size: 13 residues. Trimming at V came to 4 bases and at J to 5 bases, leaving 4 bases not matched to a gene.

This clone has only one observation. This probably arose from a read error, given a far larger clone one base away. The rearrangement uses TRBV30 and TRBJ1-1; D is ambiguous. The CDR3 consists of 17 residues. Trimming stripped 3 bases from V and 4 bases from J, with 24 bases between. Per the germline V gene, CDR1 is GTSNPN and CDR2 is SVGIG (reference sequence). The CDR3 coding sequence is TGTGCCTGGAGCGCCAGTCTTACCTCAACCTTGTGCACTGAAGCTTTCTTT. Translating gives CAWSASLTSTLCTEAFF.

This clone has only a few counts. A far bigger clonotype differs at one base, so this is likely a read error. At the DNA level, this CDR3 is encoded by other sequences in the same sample as well. The genes are TRBV4-1 and TRBJ2-7; D is unclear. The ends were cut back, 4 bases at V and 1 base at J, with 11 bases in the middle. This CDR3 has 14 amino acids. Germline V gene lookup returns CDR1 MGHRA and CDR2 YSYEKL. The CDR3 DNA sequence: TGCGCCAGCAGCCCTACACGAACTTCCTACGAGCAGTACTTC. It is translated as CASSPTRTSYEQYF.

The rearrangement links TRBV6-5 to TRBJ1-2; 9 bases map to TRBD1. This CDR3 spans 14 amino acids. With 5 bases clipped from V and 5 bases from J, the junction kept 6 bases outside the gene matches. CDR1 and CDR2 (germline): MNHEY, SVGAGI. DNA for the CDR3: TGTGCCAGCAGTCCGGGACAGGGATTTTATGGCTACACCTTC. It encodes CASSPGQGFYGYTF.

This clone was picked up one time. The chain carries TRBV7-2 and TRBJ2-2; D call uncertain. Germline loops: CDR1 SGHTA, CDR2 FQGNSA. The CDR3 totals 15 residues. V lost 0 bases, J lost 3 bases, and 8 bases lay in between. DNA for the CDR3: TGTGCCAGCAGCTTAGCCCCGGCGTACACCGGGGAGCTGTTTTTT. It encodes CASSLAPAYTGELFF.

Worth noting for this clone: It is likely a read error: a sequence one base away is far more abundant. The rearrangement links TRBV4-3 to TRBJ2-7; 7 positions match TRBD1. CDR1 and CDR2 from the germline V gene are LGHNA and YSLEER. After removal of 2 bases from V and 2 bases from J, the junction contained 3 bases not matched to a gene. The CDR3 extends over 14 amino acids. CDR3: CASSQQQGTYEQYF. In nucleotides, the CDR3 is TGCGCCAGCAGCCAACAACAGGGGACCTACGAGCAGTACTTC.

This clone was counted ten times or more. Other nucleotide sequences in the sample specify the same CDR3. The chain recombines TRBV14 with TRBJ2-7; 7 nucleotides agree with TRBD1. Germline V gene lookup returns CDR1 SGHDN and CDR2 FVKESK. The trim removed 5 bases at V and 2 bases at J, leaving 9 bases unmatched. This CDR3 has 15 residues. The CDR3: CASSSLGQFPYEQYF. CDR3 nucleotide sequence: TGTGCCAGCAGCTCTCTGGGACAGTTCCCCTACGAGCAGTACTTC. The variable domain in full, with the rest retrieved from reference TRBV14 and TRBJ2-7, is EAGVTQFPSHSVIEKGQTVTLRCDPISGHDNLYWYRRVMGKEIKFLLHFVKESKQDESGMPNNRFLAERTGGTYSTLKVQPAELEDSGVYFCASSSLGQFPYEQYFGPGTRLTVT.

This clone has only one observation. The V gene is TRBV11-2, the J gene TRBJ2-7, with a weak D call TRBD2 (6 bases). The V and J ends lost 5 bases and 6 bases respectively, with 14 bases between them. This CDR3 region has 13 residues. Germline V lookup: CDR1 SGHAT, CDR2 FQNNGV. The CDR3 bases are TGTGCCAGCAGCCCCACGACTAGTTTCGAGCAGTACTTC. Translation gives CASSPTTSFEQYF.

Worth noting for this clone: A far larger clone is off by one base, so a read error is likely. Other DNA sequences in this specimen translate into the identical CDR3. The V call is TRBV7-8, the J call TRBJ2-7, with D hard to call. V was cut by 6 bases and J by 2 bases, with 17 bases left in between. CDR3 size: 15 residues. From germline, CDR1 is SGHVS and CDR2 FQNEAQ. This CDR3 reads CASSFLRYSPYEQYF. In nucleotides, the CDR3 is TGTGCCAGCAGTTTCCTACGCTACTCACCCTACGAGCAGTACTTC.

The chain is built from TRBV5-4 and TRBJ2-5, with D maybe TRBD2 (6 bases). The CDR3 runs 14 residues. Per germline, CDR1 SGHNT and CDR2 YYREEE (reference sequence). With 4 bases removed from V and 5 bases from J, the gap between germline ends came to 15 bases. The CDR3 region is CASSLTSQEETQYF. In DNA form, the CDR3 reads TGTGCCAGCAGCCTGACTAGTCAGGAGGAGACCCAGTACTTC.

The CDR3 DNA is TGTGCCAGTAGTCCCGGGAGAGCGGGATTTCCGGAGACCCAGTACTTC. This translates into CASSPGRAGFPETQYF. The J gene is TRBJ2-5, the V gene TRBV19; 7 positions match TRBD2. The J segment lost 5 bases and the V segment lost 5 bases, leaving 14 bases of the junction unmatched. CDR1 and CDR2 (germline): LNHDA, SQIVND (reference sequence). The CDR3 extends over 16 amino acids. Full variable domain (missing parts from reference TRBV19 and TRBJ2-5): DGGITQSPKYLFRKEGQNVTLSCEQNLNHDAMYWYRQDPGQGLRLIYYSQIVNDFQKGDIAEGYSVSREKKESFPLTVTSAQKNPTAFYLCASSPGRAGFPETQYFGPGTRLLVL.

The rearrangement uses TRBV6-4 and TRBJ1-4; no clear D. The CDR3 is 13 residues long. V gave up 4 bases and J gave up 8 bases, with 11 bases separating them. Germline CDR1 and CDR2: MRHNA and SNTAGT. The DNA for the CDR3 is TGTGCCAGCAGTGCCGAGAGAGGGGAAAAACTGTTTTTT. It codes for CASSAERGEKLFF.

This rearrangement joins TRBV10-3 to TRBJ2-1; TRBD2 matches 10 bases. The germline gives CDR1 ENHRY, CDR2 SYGVKD. The CDR3 contains 15 residues. Losses at the gene ends were 3 bases for V and 9 bases for J; bases not matched to a gene: 8. CDR3 sequence: CAISEGLAGVGEQFF. CDR3 DNA sequence: TGTGCCATCAGTGAAGGGCTAGCGGGAGTTGGTGAGCAGTTCTTC.

V usage is TRBV7-9 and J usage is TRBJ1-3; D is uncertain. This CDR3 is 14 amino acids long. Germline lookup yields CDR1 SEHNR and CDR2 FQNEAQ (reference sequence). Trimming took off 1 base at V and 1 base at J, with 5 bases between the two ends. The DNA of the CDR3 is TGTGCCAGCAGCTTAGATCGATCTGGAAACACCATATATTTT. Amino acid sequence: CASSLDRSGNTIYF.